The clone carrying this T cell receptor beta chain was counted a few times. Its cognate antigen is unknown. There are 14 residues in the CDR3. Per the germline V gene, CDR1 is MDHEN and CDR2 is SYDVKM. V was pared by 7 bases and J by 3 bases, with 5 bases of the junction left unmatched. This entry is derived from a study of response to subunit inactivated influenza vaccine. Study results and caveats: The authors proposed limited new T cell recruitment per seasonal influenza vaccination.

TCRdb itself ran the RT-PCR reads through MiXCR, one entry per CDR3 protein. The table shows fewer than 800,000 distinct CDR3 sequences, with 15% to 19% occurring only once. This chain connects TRBV28 to TRBJ2-7; TRBD2 aligns across 11 bases. Source: PBMCs from blood, taken about 13 days after vaccination. The TCR originated in a man aged 45-65 years who received an inactivated influenza vaccine. The CDR3 DNA follows: TGTGCCAGCACCGGGACTAGCGGATTCTACGAGCAGTACTTC. Translation gives CASTGTSGFYEQYF.